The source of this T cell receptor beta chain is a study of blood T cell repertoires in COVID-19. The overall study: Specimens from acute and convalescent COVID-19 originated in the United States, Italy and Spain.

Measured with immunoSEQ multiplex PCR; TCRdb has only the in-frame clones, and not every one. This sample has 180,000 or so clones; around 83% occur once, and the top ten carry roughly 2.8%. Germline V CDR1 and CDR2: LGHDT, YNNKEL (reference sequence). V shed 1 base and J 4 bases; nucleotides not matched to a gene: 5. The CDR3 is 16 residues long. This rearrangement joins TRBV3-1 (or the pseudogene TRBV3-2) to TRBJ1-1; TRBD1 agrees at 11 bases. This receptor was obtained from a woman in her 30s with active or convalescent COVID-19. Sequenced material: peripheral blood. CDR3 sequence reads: CASSQGTGGFGTEAFF. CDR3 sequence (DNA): TGTGCCAGCAGCCAAGGGACAGGGGGCTTTGGCACTGAAGCTTTCTTT.